The rows below give T cell receptor beta chains drawn from one sample of a study of T cell responses to AZD1222 COVID-19 vaccine. Generated by immunoSEQ multiplex PCR, the TCRdb table keeps only in-frame clones and is missing some. The repertoire consists of under 70,000 clones, with around 84% occurring once and the leading ten covering less than 25%. Material: peripheral blood, obtained on day 0 of AZD1222 vaccination. Receptors were obtained from an adult in good health. Each CDR3 is given with its conserved first and last residue. The D gene is left open where the match is weak.

CASSPRLVGGEDTQYF,TRBV9,NA
CASSPGTSPPWSEQFF,TRBV18,TRBD2
CASSLVRDRGSPLHF,TRBV7-8,TRBD1
CASSTPLGSPNEKLFF,TRBV28,NA
CASSLVEGQGYGYTF,TRBV7-9,TRBD1
CASSPGVTVGYTF,TRBV12-3/TRBV12-4,NA
CAWSRGYSYNEQFF,TRBV30,NA
CASSRGRNSYNSPLHF,TRBV14,NA
CASSPQRVGNSPLHF,TRBV7-2,NA
CDEDTQYF,TRBV3-1/TRBV3-2,NA
CASSQSGTDNQPQHF,TRBV16,NA
CASSPGTGNQPQHF,TRBV28,TRBD1
CASSLVGGLAVVYNEQFF,TRBV5-1,TRBD2
CATSDDRGDYGYTF,TRBV24-1,TRBD1
CASSFRPGQPYGYTF,TRBV27,TRBD1
CASSYQGGGEAFF,TRBV6-2/TRBV6-3,NA
CASSPQTGVLVDTQYF,TRBV4-2,TRBD1
CASSLTVLVSDTQYF,TRBV14,NA
CASSNGRSYEQYF,TRBV12-3/TRBV12-4,NA
CASSRGQGANGNQPQHF,TRBV18,TRBD1
CASSQDSGTADFYGYTF,TRBV4-2,TRBD1
CASRSGTGASGYTF,TRBV28,TRBD1
CASSPRGSGYTF,TRBV28,NA
CASSLVADREYEQYF,TRBV5-1,TRBD1
CASILDGNTEAFF,TRBV6-5,NA
CASRHDSLTGNTIYF,TRBV6-5,NA
CASSPPGSVNPNYGYTF,TRBV7-2,NA
CASSLQSSGNTIYF,TRBV27,NA
CAWRVSGGNTGELFF,TRBV30,TRBD2
CATTGELRTGELFF,TRBV19,TRBD1
CASSPGQAYNQPQHF,TRBV18,TRBD1
CASSSGTTSGLYEQYF,TRBV7-6,TRBD2
CASSQEPGDGNYGYTF,TRBV4-1,NA
CASRVDPMNTEAFF,TRBV27,NA
CASSQGGGLNQPQHF,TRBV3-1/TRBV3-2,NA
CASSRTAARETQYF,TRBV19,NA
CASSLTGGDDSPLHF,TRBV5-1,TRBD1
CASSQDHGQGWPQHF,TRBV4-3,TRBD1
CASSFEVGPTNNSPLHF,TRBV28,NA
CASSLDRAADGYTF,TRBV5-4,NA
CASSTGVWVNQPQHF,TRBV28,TRBD1
CASSSPNGGETQYF,TRBV18,TRBD2
CATSSGRYNYGYTF,TRBV15,NA